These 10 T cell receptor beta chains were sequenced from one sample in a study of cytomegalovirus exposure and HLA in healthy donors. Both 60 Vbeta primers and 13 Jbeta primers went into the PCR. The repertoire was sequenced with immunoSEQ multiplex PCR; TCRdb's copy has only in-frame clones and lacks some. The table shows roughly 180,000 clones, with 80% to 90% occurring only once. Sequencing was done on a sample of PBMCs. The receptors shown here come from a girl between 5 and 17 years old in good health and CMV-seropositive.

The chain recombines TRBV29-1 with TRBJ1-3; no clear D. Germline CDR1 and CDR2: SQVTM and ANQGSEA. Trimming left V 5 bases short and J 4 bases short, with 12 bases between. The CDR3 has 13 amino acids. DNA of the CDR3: TGCAGCGTTTCCCAGGATACCGGAAACACCATATATTTT. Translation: CSVSQDTGNTIYF.

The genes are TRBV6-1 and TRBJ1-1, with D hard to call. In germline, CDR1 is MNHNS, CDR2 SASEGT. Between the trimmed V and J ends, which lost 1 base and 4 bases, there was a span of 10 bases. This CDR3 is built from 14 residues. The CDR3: CASSEVREGTEAFF. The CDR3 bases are TGTGCCAGCAGTGAAGTTCGGGAGGGCACTGAAGCTTTCTTT.

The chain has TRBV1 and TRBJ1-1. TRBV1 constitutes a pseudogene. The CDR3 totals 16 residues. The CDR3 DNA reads TGCACCAGCAGCCAAGATTATCGGGATAGTGGCACTGAAGCTTTCTTT. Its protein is CTSSQDYRDSGTEAFF.

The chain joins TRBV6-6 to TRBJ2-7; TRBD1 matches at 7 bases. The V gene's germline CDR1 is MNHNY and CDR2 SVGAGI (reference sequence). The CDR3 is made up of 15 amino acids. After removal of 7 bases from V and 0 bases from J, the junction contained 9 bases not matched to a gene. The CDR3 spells CASTKGQPHSYEQYF. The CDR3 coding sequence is TGTGCCAGCACCAAGGGACAGCCGCACTCCTACGAGCAGTACTTC.

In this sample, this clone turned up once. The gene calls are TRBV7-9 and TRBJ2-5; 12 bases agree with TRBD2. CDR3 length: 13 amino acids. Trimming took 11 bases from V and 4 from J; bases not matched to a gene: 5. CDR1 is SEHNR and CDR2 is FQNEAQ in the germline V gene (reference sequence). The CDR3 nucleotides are TGTGCCGGAGGACTAGCGGGGAGAGAGACCCAGTACTTC. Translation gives CAGGLAGRETQYF. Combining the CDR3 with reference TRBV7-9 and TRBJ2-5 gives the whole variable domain DTGVSQNPRHKITKRGQNVTFRCDPISEHNRLYWYRQTLGQGPEFLTYFQNEAQLEKSRLLSDRFSAERPKGSFSTLEIQRTEQGDSAMYLCAGGLAGRETQYFGPGTRLLVL.

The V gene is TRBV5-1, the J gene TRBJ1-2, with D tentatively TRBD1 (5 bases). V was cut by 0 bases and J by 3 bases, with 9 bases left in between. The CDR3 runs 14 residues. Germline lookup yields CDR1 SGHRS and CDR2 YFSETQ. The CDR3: CASSLVGGDYGYTF. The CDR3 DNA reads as TGCGCCAGCAGCTTGGTGGGGGGGGACTATGGCTACACCTTC.

CDR3 in amino acids: CASGRSGSSYNEQFF. For the CDR3, the DNA is TGTGCCAGCGGACGAAGCGGGAGCTCCTACAATGAGCAGTTCTTC. The chain is built from TRBV5-4 and TRBJ2-1; the match to TRBD2 covers 8 bases. This CDR3 has 15 amino acids. Germline V gene sequence: CDR1 SGHNT, CDR2 YYREEE (reference sequence). With V trimmed by 7 bases and J by 0 bases, 6 bases remained unmatched.

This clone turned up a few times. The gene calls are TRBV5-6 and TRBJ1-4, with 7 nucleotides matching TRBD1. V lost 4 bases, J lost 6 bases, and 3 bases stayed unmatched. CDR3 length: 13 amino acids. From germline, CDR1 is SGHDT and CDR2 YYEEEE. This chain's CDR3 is CASSPDRDEKLFF. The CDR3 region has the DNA TGTGCCAGCAGCCCAGACAGGGATGAAAAACTGTTTTTT. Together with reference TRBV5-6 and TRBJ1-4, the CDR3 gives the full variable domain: DAGVTQSPTHLIKTRGQQVTLRCSPKSGHDTVSWYQQALGQGPQFIFQYYEEEERQRGNFPDRFSGHQFPNYSSELNVNALLLGDSALYLCASSPDRDEKLFFGSGTQLSVL.

The CDR3 loop reads CASSLVVGEGYGYTF. The CDR3 nucleotides read TGTGCCAGCAGCTTGGTTGTAGGGGAGGGCTATGGCTACACCTTC. The chain joins TRBV5-5 to TRBJ1-2, with a tentative D call TRBD1 (5 bases). The germline V and J ends were trimmed by 0 bases and 4 bases, with 13 bases remaining between them. Germline V gene data show CDR1 as SGHKS and CDR2 as YYEKEE (reference sequence). CDR3 length: 15 residues.

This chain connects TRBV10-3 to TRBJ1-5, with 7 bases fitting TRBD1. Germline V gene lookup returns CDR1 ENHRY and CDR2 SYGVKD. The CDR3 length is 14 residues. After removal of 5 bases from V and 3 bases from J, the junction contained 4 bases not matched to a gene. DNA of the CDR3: TGTGCCATCAGTAGACAGGGCCTCAATCAGCCCCAGCATTTT. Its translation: CAISRQGLNQPQHF.